This T cell receptor beta chain was obtained from a study of graft-versus-host responses after intestinal transplantation. Study-wide results and limits: Some patients had graft-donor T cell macrochimerism, and their allografts showed high graft-versus-host to host-versus-graft clonal ratios. An association linked early post-transplant HvG declines with peak circulating GvH clone levels. Analysis identified GvH clones in recipient marrow, with some appearing first in ileum or blood.

J was trimmed by 4 bases and V by 3 bases; bases with no gene match: 2. This CDR3 comprises 15 residues. The germline V gene encodes CDR1 MGHRA and CDR2 YSYEKL. As for this clone: Its antigen is not identified.

Assay: immunoSEQ multiplex PCR; the TCRdb copy retains only in-frame clones and omits some. The sample consists of about 93,000 clones, about 93% of them appearing once. The TCR sequence derives from a human donor who received an intestinal transplant. Specimen: unstimulated CD8+ T cells sorted from spleen or lymph node cells, collected before intestinal transplant. The genes are TRBV4-1 and TRBJ2-7, with TRBD2 matching over 14 bases. CDR3 residues: CASSQTSGGGYEQYF. CDR3 sequence (DNA): TGCGCCAGCAGCCAGACTAGCGGGGGGGGTTACGAGCAGTACTTC.